The TCR beta chain described here comes from a study of blood T cell repertoires in COVID-19. Method: immunoSEQ multiplex PCR; TCRdb's copy keeps in-frame clones and lacks some. The profile shows about 440,000 clones, about 90% of them singletons. The CDR3 contains 14 residues. Trimming pared 8 bases from V and 8 bases from J, leaving 19 bases between. The V gene's germline CDR1 is ENHRY and CDR2 SYGVKD. This clonotype was sampled from a man between 18 and 29 years old who had recovered from COVID-19. The V and J genes are TRBV10-3 and TRBJ1-5; D is perhaps TRBD1 (6 bases). Sequenced material: PBMCs or T cells enriched from blood (not recorded which). The CDR3 sequence: CAIRGGGGGEPQHF. The CDR3 DNA follows: TGTGCCATCCGCGGGGGGGGCGGCGGGGAGCCCCAGCATTTT.